This TCR beta chain was recovered during a study of cytomegalovirus exposure and HLA in healthy donors. Clones were read by immunoSEQ multiplex PCR, and TCRdb kept only the in-frame ones, dropping some. The table has about 76,000 clones, roughly 94% seen once. CDR1 and CDR2 (germline): SGHTA, FQGNSA. Trimming shortened V by 2 bases and J by 4 bases, and 13 bases separated the two germline ends. The CDR3 has 15 amino acids. This clone was detected once. V usage is TRBV7-2 and J usage is TRBJ2-3; D remains unclear. The clonotype was recovered from a woman between 18 and 29 years old in good health and CMV-seropositive. The sequencing input was PBMCs. CDR3 bases: TGTGCCAGCAGCTTAAACCCAGCAGGCCCAGATACGCAGTATTTT. As protein: CASSLNPAGPDTQYF.